The clone carrying this T cell receptor (beta chain) occurred many times. This specimen comes from a study of response to subunit inactivated influenza vaccine. TCRdb re-derived calls from the RT-PCR reads in MiXCR, one entry per CDR3 protein. The sample includes around 570,000 distinct CDR3 sequences, about 10% of them seen just once. In addition, the sample was reused for a study of T cells expressing NK-cell markers. This second study notes: Production of TCR beta cDNA relied on 5'RACE template switching with UMIs. HCMV serostatus: seven of eight sequenced donors positive, one negative.

The TCR comes from a man between 45 and 60 years old who received an inactivated influenza vaccine. The sample here was PBMCs from blood, taken on the day of vaccination.

CDR3 residues: CASSGGGIYGYTF. The CDR3 region has the DNA TGTGCCAGCAGCGGGGGAGGAATCTATGGCTACACCTTC. The chain joins TRBV6-2 or TRBV6-3 to TRBJ1-2, with D possibly matching TRBD1 (5 bases). Trimming pared 6 bases from V and 4 bases from J, leaving 12 bases between. CDR1 is MNHEY and CDR2 is SVGEGT in the germline V gene. The CDR3 is 13 residues long.